This passage covers 23 T cell receptor beta chains from one sample sequenced in a study of shared clonotypes between healthy human individuals (TCRdb year 2020). For the CD8 naive samples, CD45RO-negative cells were positively selected for CCR7, yielding a CD45RA+CCR7+ population from which TemRA cells were excluded. The library came from the immunoSEQ multiplex PCR assay. TCRdb limited this immuneACCESS table to in-frame rearrangements with V and J called. A share of clones is missing; checked studies link under half to unresolved V genes, and the rest is unexplained. The sample table holds under 1 million clones, of which 80% to 95% were seen once. Less than 25% of the sample goes to the ten largest clones. The specimen sequenced was naive CD8+ T cells sorted from blood. This specimen's cell subset or site label, per the study, means: CD45RA+CCR7+. These receptors all come from a young man in good health.

The chain is built from TRBV2 and TRBJ1-3; no clear D. V was pared by 3 bases and J by 7 bases, with 13 bases between. CDR1 is SNHLY and CDR2 is FYNNEI in the germline V gene. The CDR3 extends over 14 amino acids. The CDR3 loop reads CASSEENTGNTIYF. The CDR3 nucleotides are TGTGCCAGCAGTGAGGAGAACACGGGGAACACCATATATTTT.

This clone has a count of ten or more. The chain links TRBV29-1 to TRBJ2-7; 7 nucleotides line up with TRBD1. Germline V gene sequence: CDR1 SQVTM, CDR2 ANQGSEA. The trim removed 2 bases at V and 2 bases at J, leaving 9 bases unmatched. This CDR3 contains 15 residues. The CDR3 loop reads CSVETLGQETYEQYF. CDR3 DNA: TGCAGCGTTGAAACCCTAGGACAGGAAACCTACGAGCAGTACTTC.

Remarks on this clone: This sample also contains other DNA sequences that code for the same CDR3. The chain couples TRBV4-1 to TRBJ1-1; D call uncertain. The CDR3 has 13 amino acids. V shed 4 bases and J shed 2 bases, with 8 bases lying between them. In germline, CDR1 is MGHRA, CDR2 YSYEKL. CDR3 nucleotide sequence: TGCGCCAGCAGCCCCACAGCTAACACTGAAGCTTTCTTT. This codes for CASSPTANTEAFF.

CDR3 coding DNA: TGTGCCTGGAGTGAAACAAGTGGTCAGCCCCAGCATTTT. This translates into CAWSETSGQPQHF. V is TRBV30 and J is TRBJ1-5; D not certain. Germline loops: CDR1 GTSNPN, CDR2 SVGIG (reference sequence). This CDR3 contains 13 residues. Trimming took 1 base from V and 6 from J, leaving 10 bases between them. The entire variable domain, with the rest obtained from reference TRBV30 and TRBJ1-5, is as follows: SQTIHQWPATLVQPVGSPLSLECTVEGTSNPNLYWYRQAAGRGLQLLFYSVGIGQISSEVPQNLSASRPQDRQFILSSKKLLLSDSGFYLCAWSETSGQPQHFGDGTRLSIL.

The V gene is TRBV7-9, the J gene TRBJ1-2; the D is unclear. The V and J ends lost 5 bases and 2 bases respectively, with 12 bases between them. Germline CDR1 is SEHNR and CDR2 is FQNEAQ (reference sequence). The CDR3 covers 14 residues. This CDR3 is CASSGYSYNYGYTF. DNA for the CDR3: TGTGCCAGCAGCGGATATTCTTACAACTATGGCTACACCTTC.

The chain links TRBV13 to TRBJ2-7, with unresolved D. The CDR3 is 14 amino acids. Germline CDR1 PRHDT, CDR2 FYEKMQ (reference sequence). V lost 1 base and J lost 2, with 9 bases in between. The CDR3 region has the DNA TGTGCCAGCAGCTTAGAAGATGTTCCCTACGAGCAGTACTTC. It encodes CASSLEDVPYEQYF.

The genes are TRBV4-1 and TRBJ2-1; D perhaps matches TRBD2 (5 bases). Germline V lookup: CDR1 MGHRA, CDR2 YSYEKL. The CDR3 extends over 13 amino acids. Trimming took 1 base from V and 6 from J, leaving 7 bases between them. The CDR3 DNA is TGCGCCAGCAGCCAAGTCCGGGGCAATGAGCAGTTCTTC. It yields the protein CASSQVRGNEQFF.

The chain joins TRBV6-1 to TRBJ2-7; a weak D match, TRBD1 (6 bases). The germline V and J ends were trimmed by 0 bases and 4 bases, with 13 bases remaining between them. Germline V lookup: CDR1 MNHNS, CDR2 SASEGT. CDR3 size: 15 residues. The CDR3: CASSEAAGVVYEQYF. CDR3 DNA sequence: TGTGCCAGCAGTGAAGCGGCAGGGGTCGTTTACGAGCAGTACTTC.

A single count supports this clone. The V and J genes are TRBV7-2 and TRBJ1-1; D not resolved. V was pared by 5 bases and J by 1 base, with 8 bases between. In germline, CDR1 is SGHTA, CDR2 FQGNSA. CDR3 length: 13 residues. The CDR3 sequence is CASSPERNTEAFF. The DNA for the CDR3 is TGTGCCAGCAGCCCTGAGAGGAACACTGAAGCTTTCTTT.

The chain employs TRBV7-8 and TRBJ2-1, with a possible D match to TRBD2 (5 bases). This CDR3 is built from 16 residues. The germline gives CDR1 SGHVS, CDR2 FQNEAQ. V lost 5 bases and J 0 bases, leaving 14 bases between the germline ends. For the CDR3, the DNA is TGTGCCAGCAGCCTCTCGGGGTCCCCCTCCTACAATGAGCAGTTCTTC. Its protein product is CASSLSGSPSYNEQFF.

This sequence joins TRBV27 and TRBJ1-2; tentatively, D is TRBD1 (5 bases). Per germline, CDR1 MNHEY and CDR2 SMNVEV (reference sequence). Trimming left V 2 bases short and J 4 bases short, with 11 bases between. The CDR3 length is 14 residues. Here the CDR3 reads CASSLARVGYGYTF. CDR3 bases: TGTGCCAGCAGTTTAGCCAGGGTAGGCTATGGCTACACCTTC.

In its sample, this clone was seen once. This sequence joins TRBV7-9 and TRBJ1-4; 10 nucleotides line up with TRBD1. Trimming cost V 0 bases and J 2 bases; bases outside gene matches: 9. The germline CDR1 and CDR2 sequences are SEHNR and FQNEAQ (reference sequence). This CDR3 has 19 residues. The CDR3 region is CASSLAKTTGGVTNEKLFF. The CDR3 nucleotides are TGTGCCAGCAGCTTAGCTAAAACGACAGGGGGCGTTACTAATGAAAAACTGTTTTTT.

The chain links TRBV27 to TRBJ1-4; D not certain. V was clipped by 1 base and J by 5 bases, with 8 bases between them. From germline, CDR1 is MNHEY and CDR2 SMNVEV (reference sequence). There are 14 residues in the CDR3. The CDR3 region is CASSLYGRNEKLFF. In DNA, the CDR3 is TGTGCCAGCAGTTTATACGGACGGAATGAAAAACTGTTTTTT. The full variable domain, with the rest looked up from reference TRBV27 and TRBJ1-4, is EAQVTQNPRYLITVTGKKLTVTCSQNMNHEYMSWYRQDPGLGLRQIYYSMNVEVTDKGDVPEGYKVSRKEKRNFPLILESPSPNQTSLYFCASSLYGRNEKLFFGSGTQLSVL.

This rearrangement joins TRBV4-1 to TRBJ2-7, with 7 bases lining up with TRBD2. The junction had 11 bases not matched to a gene; V was cut back by 4 bases and J by 2 bases. Germline-derived CDR1 and CDR2 are MGHRA and YSYEKL. This CDR3 region has 16 residues. The CDR3 protein is CASSREQSGAAYEQYF. The DNA of the CDR3 is TGCGCCAGCAGCCGCGAGCAGAGCGGGGCCGCCTACGAGCAGTACTTC.

The rearrangement uses TRBV4-3 and TRBJ2-1; TRBD2 aligns across 13 bases. The CDR3 spans 15 residues. V trimming: 8 bases; J trimming: 7 bases; junction bases outside the gene matches: 8. The germline gives CDR1 LGHNA, CDR2 YSLEER. CDR3 amino acids: CASGLGTSGENEQFF. In DNA form, the CDR3 reads TGCGCCAGCGGACTTGGGACTAGCGGGGAAAATGAGCAGTTCTTC.

Here the CDR3 DNA reads TGTGCCATCAGAGGACTAGCGGATTCCTACGAGCAGTACTTC. Translating it yields CAIRGLADSYEQYF. The chain employs TRBV10-3 and TRBJ2-7; TRBD2 aligns across 10 bases. After removal of 6 bases from V and 1 base from J, the junction contained 3 bases not matched to a gene. Germline assignment: CDR1 ENHRY and CDR2 SYGVKD. The CDR3 sequence is 14 residues long.

The chain carries TRBV9 and TRBJ2-1; TRBD2 matches 9 bases. With V trimmed by 3 bases and J by 6 bases, 13 bases remained unmatched. The germline CDR1 and CDR2 sequences are SGDLS and YYNGEE. This CDR3 region has 17 residues. CDR3 sequence reads: CASSEKHRTSASNEQFF. As DNA, the CDR3 is TGTGCCAGCAGCGAAAAACACAGGACTAGCGCCTCCAATGAGCAGTTCTTC.

This clone was observed a handful of times. Distinct nucleotide sequences in the sample also encode this CDR3. CDR3 sequence (DNA): TGTGCCAGCAGTTTAACTAGCGGCTACGAGCAGTACTTC. This codes for CASSLTSGYEQYF. The rearrangement joins TRBV27 to TRBJ2-7; 8 positions match TRBD2. CDR3 size: 13 residues. Germline V gene data show CDR1 as MNHEY and CDR2 as SMNVEV (reference sequence). V gave up 2 bases and J gave up 3 bases; unmatched junction bases: 0.

This sequence joins TRBV2 and TRBJ2-1; 7 nucleotides line up with TRBD2. The CDR3 extends over 15 amino acids. V was pared by 6 bases and J by 7 bases, with 12 bases of the junction left unmatched. Germline V CDR1 and CDR2: SNHLY, FYNNEI. CDR3 sequence (DNA): TGTGCCAGCAGGCAACTAGCCCTGGGGGGGAATGAGCAGTTCTTC. It yields the protein CASRQLALGGNEQFF. Variable domain in full (rest from reference TRBV2 and TRBJ2-1): EPEVTQTPSHQVTQMGQEVILRCVPISNHLYFYWYRQILGQKVEFLVSFYNNEISEKSEIFDDQFSVERPDGSNFTLKIRSTKLEDSAMYFCASRQLALGGNEQFFGPGTRLTVL.

The chain joins TRBV6-5 to TRBJ2-1; D is perhaps TRBD1 or TRBD2 (5 bases each). There are 13 residues in the CDR3. Germline V gene sequence: CDR1 MNHEY, CDR2 SVGAGI. Trimming removed 10 bases at V and 2 bases at J, with 12 bases between. The CDR3 DNA is TGTGCCACCAAGACGGGACCCTACAATGAGCAGTTCTTC. Its protein product is CATKTGPYNEQFF.

Points on this clone: The same CDR3 also results from other DNA sequences found in this sample. The gene calls are TRBV7-9 and TRBJ2-2; no firm D call. The CDR3 has 11 residues. Germline lookup yields CDR1 SEHNR and CDR2 FQNEAQ (reference sequence). Trimming pared 3 bases from V and 8 bases from J, leaving 4 bases between. CDR3 residues: CASSFTGELFF. In nucleotides, the CDR3 is TGTGCCAGCAGCTTCACAGGGGAGCTGTTTTTT. Variable domain in full (rest from reference TRBV7-9 and TRBJ2-2): DTGVSQNPRHKITKRGQNVTFRCDPISEHNRLYWYRQTLGQGPEFLTYFQNEAQLEKSRLLSDRFSAERPKGSFSTLEIQRTEQGDSAMYLCASSFTGELFFGEGSRLTVL.

For this clone: The sample has other DNA sequences that encode this CDR3 too. This rearrangement joins TRBV6-5 to TRBJ2-7; 7 bases match TRBD2. The V segment lost 9 bases and the J segment 3 bases; nucleotides outside the gene matches: 2. The CDR3 sequence is 11 residues long. Germline CDR1 is MNHEY and CDR2 is SVGAGI. CDR3 sequence: CASGGGYEQYF. CDR3 sequence (DNA): TGTGCCAGTGGGGGGGGCTACGAGCAGTACTTC.

This chain uses TRBV4-2 with TRBJ2-5, with D possibly TRBD2 on 6 matching bases. The germline gives CDR1 LGHNA, CDR2 YNFKEQ. The CDR3 spans 15 residues. Between the trimmed V and J ends, which lost 2 bases and 2 bases, there was a span of 12 bases. The CDR3 nucleotides read TGTGCCAGCAGCCAACGGAGGGGCGGGCAAGAGACCCAGTACTTC. Translated: CASSQRRGGQETQYF.